The 27 T cell receptor beta chains listed next were all sequenced from one sample in a study of blood T cell repertoires in COVID-19. Measured with immunoSEQ multiplex PCR; TCRdb has only the in-frame clones, and not every one. Of roughly 200,000 clones in the sample, approximately 83% were seen once. What was sequenced was peripheral blood. Receptors were obtained from a man aged 50-60 years with active or convalescent COVID-19.

The CDR3 DNA reads as TGTGCCACCAGTGATTTCCCGGGTCGTACCGATAGCAATCAGCCCCAGCATTTT. Its protein product is CATSDFPGRTDSNQPQHF. The chain has TRBV24-1 and TRBJ1-5; D is ambiguous. The V gene's germline CDR1 is KGHDR and CDR2 SFDVKD. Trimming cost V 1 base and J 0 bases, with 15 bases left between them. The CDR3 length is 18 residues.

The CDR3 spells CASSVDRNGYTF. The CDR3 DNA reads TGTGCCAGCAGCGTCGACAGGAACGGCTACACCTTC. The V gene is TRBV9, the J gene TRBJ1-2, with D possibly TRBD1 on 6 matching bases. The CDR3 loop spans 12 amino acids. Germline V gene data show CDR1 as SGDLS and CDR2 as YYNGEE. V shed 2 bases and J shed 8 bases, with 10 bases lying between them.

This clone has only a few counts. The V and J genes are TRBV6-5 and TRBJ2-7; 9 positions match TRBD1. Germline trimming cut 6 bases from V and 7 bases from J; bases unmatched to any gene: 13. Germline CDR1 and CDR2: MNHEY and SVGAGI. The CDR3 is 15 residues long. The CDR3 DNA reads as TGTGCCAGCAGGGAGCCGTGGACAGGGGTAGGGGAGCAGTACTTC. It codes for CASREPWTGVGEQYF.

The chain carries TRBV29-1 and TRBJ1-2; possible D gene TRBD1, 6 bases. V was clipped by 6 bases and J by 3 bases, with 11 bases between them. This CDR3 spans 12 amino acids. Germline-derived CDR1 and CDR2 are SQVTM and ANQGSEA. CDR3 DNA sequence: TGCAGCGTAGTACAGGGTGACTATGGCTACACCTTC. This gives the protein CSVVQGDYGYTF.

This rearrangement joins TRBV29-1 to TRBJ2-7; 9 bases fit TRBD1. Trimming cost V 3 bases and J 6 bases; bases outside gene matches: 9. Germline values: CDR1 SQVTM, CDR2 ANQGSEA. The CDR3 extends over 14 amino acids. CDR3 region: CSVEWGQGLSEQYF. The CDR3 nucleotides read TGCAGCGTTGAGTGGGGACAGGGCCTTAGCGAGCAGTACTTC.

This clone was seen only a few times. The V gene is TRBV9, the J gene TRBJ2-1; D call uncertain. Germline lookup yields CDR1 SGDLS and CDR2 YYNGEE. CDR3 length: 16 amino acids. V gave up 0 bases and J gave up 5 bases, with 15 bases separating them. The CDR3 DNA sequence: TGTGCCAGCAGCGTAGCTCGAGAATCTTTGGACAATGAGCAGTTCTTC. Translating gives CASSVARESLDNEQFF.

The V gene is TRBV28, the J gene TRBJ2-7, with TRBD1 matching 11 bases. Germline V gives CDR1 MDHEN, CDR2 SYDVKM. The CDR3 consists of 16 residues. V lost 3 bases, J lost 3 bases, and 7 bases stayed unmatched. The CDR3 DNA reads TGTGCCAGCAGTTTGGGGACAGGGGGTCCTGTCTACGAGCAGTACTTC. It yields the protein CASSLGTGGPVYEQYF. Supplemented by reference TRBV28 and TRBJ2-7, the full variable domain reads DVKVTQSSRYLVKRTGEKVFLECVQDMDHENMFWYRQDPGLGLRLIYFSYDVKMKEKGDIPEGYSVSREKKERFSLILESASTNQTSMYLCASSLGTGGPVYEQYFGPGTRLTVT.

The chain carries TRBV5-1 and TRBJ2-3, with TRBD2 matching over 8 bases. CDR1 and CDR2 from the germline V gene are SGHRS and YFSETQ. The CDR3 is 16 residues long. The J segment lost 0 bases and the V segment lost 3 bases, leaving 6 bases of the junction unmatched. The CDR3 loop reads CASSSFGGGSTDTQYF. The CDR3 nucleotides are TGCGCCAGCAGCTCATTCGGCGGGGGGAGCACAGATACGCAGTATTTT.

This clone was seen only once. The chain has TRBV5-1 and TRBJ2-7; TRBD2 matches at 7 bases. CDR3 length equals 15 residues. CDR1 is SGHRS and CDR2 is YFSETQ in the germline V gene. V shed 2 bases, J shed 2 bases, and the junction held 7 bases outside the gene matches. CDR3 sequence: CASSFGSGATYEQYF. The DNA of the CDR3 is TGCGCCAGCAGCTTCGGGAGCGGGGCTACCTACGAGCAGTACTTC.

The chain uses TRBV30 and TRBJ1-4; 7 nucleotides agree with TRBD1. Germline CDR1 GTSNPN, CDR2 SVGIG (reference sequence). The CDR3 spans 15 residues. Germline trimming cut 2 bases from V and 4 bases from J; bases unmatched to any gene: 7. The CDR3 region is CAWSPPGQINEKLFF. CDR3 DNA sequence: TGTGCCTGGAGTCCTCCGGGACAGATTAATGAAAAACTGTTTTTT.

V and J are TRBV15 and TRBJ1-4, with TRBD1 matching 9 bases. The germline CDR1 and CDR2 sequences are LNHNV and YYDKDF (reference sequence). The length of the CDR3 is 15 residues. After removal of 3 bases from V and 8 bases from J, the junction contained 7 bases not matched to a gene. The CDR3 sequence is CATSREDRGGEKLFF. The CDR3 DNA is TGTGCCACCAGCAGGGAGGACAGGGGCGGCGAAAAACTGTTTTTT.

This chain connects TRBV5-4 to TRBJ2-1, with 10 bases aligning to TRBD2. The CDR3 consists of 15 residues. V shed 4 bases and J 9 bases; nucleotides not matched to a gene: 10. The germline V gene encodes CDR1 SGHNT and CDR2 YYREEE (reference sequence). CDR3 bases: TGTGCCAGCAGCACAAGCGGGGGGGCCAGGGGTGAGCAGTTCTTC. This codes for CASSTSGGARGEQFF.

The CDR3 spells CASSLLAGGRNEQFF. DNA of the CDR3: TGCGCCAGCAGCCTCCTAGCGGGGGGGAGAAATGAGCAGTTCTTC. The chain is built from TRBV4-3 and TRBJ2-1; 12 bases line up with TRBD2. After removal of 4 bases from V and 7 bases from J, the junction contained 5 bases not matched to a gene. There are 15 residues in the CDR3. Germline CDR1 and CDR2: LGHNA and YSLEER.

The sample holds one count of this clone. V gene TRBV6-6 combines with J gene TRBJ1-2; 8 nucleotides match TRBD1. Germline assignment: CDR1 MNHNY and CDR2 SVGAGI (reference sequence). The CDR3 totals 14 residues. The CDR3 DNA reads as TGTGCGAGCTGGCCCCCAGGGGGCGAAGATGGCTACACCTTC. Translated: CASWPPGGEDGYTF.

This sequence joins TRBV28 and TRBJ2-3; a possible D gene is TRBD2 (7 bases). The CDR3 is 16 residues long. With 6 bases removed from V and 2 bases from J, the gap between germline ends came to 18 bases. CDR1 MDHEN and CDR2 SYDVKM come from the germline V gene. DNA for the CDR3: TGTGCCAGCAGGGATCCAACGGGGGGCAACACAGATACGCAGTATTTT. As protein: CASRDPTGGNTDTQYF.

The chain joins TRBV5-4 to TRBJ2-1; no clear D. V gave up 0 bases and J gave up 3 bases, with 7 bases separating them. This CDR3 contains 14 residues. Germline V gene sequence: CDR1 SGHNT, CDR2 YYREEE (reference sequence). In nucleotides, the CDR3 is TGTGCCAGCAGCTTGGCGACTGTCTACAATGAGCAGTTCTTC. It codes for CASSLATVYNEQFF.

This chain uses TRBV5-1 with TRBJ2-7; perhaps TRBD1 as D (6 bases). The CDR3 length is 15 residues. CDR1 and CDR2 (germline): SGHRS, YFSETQ. The V and J ends lost 0 bases and 6 bases respectively, with 16 bases between them. The CDR3 nucleotides read TGCGCCAGCAGCTTGGGCCAATCGCAGGGGTCCGAGCAGTACTTC. This codes for CASSLGQSQGSEQYF.

The chain carries TRBV5-1 and TRBJ1-2; D unclear. Trimming pared 0 bases from V and 2 bases from J, leaving 8 bases between. Germline V CDR1 and CDR2: SGHRS, YFSETQ. This CDR3 is 14 amino acids long. CDR3 amino acids: CASSLDPQNYGYTF. DNA of the CDR3: TGCGCCAGCAGCTTGGATCCACAAAACTATGGCTACACCTTC.

CDR3 nucleotides: TGTGCCTGGCTCCCGGGACAGGGAGGCTTGAACTATGGCTACACCTTC. This codes for CAWLPGQGGLNYGYTF. V and J are TRBV30 and TRBJ1-2; 9 bases agree with TRBD1. The trim removed 5 bases at V and 2 bases at J, leaving 12 bases unmatched. CDR1 and CDR2 from the germline V gene are GTSNPN and SVGIG (reference sequence). This CDR3 is 16 amino acids long.

CDR3 loop: CASSSQGAQRNSPLHF. For the CDR3, the DNA is TGTGCCAGCTCATCGCAGGGGGCTCAAAGAAATTCACCCCTCCACTTT. The chain carries TRBV18 and TRBJ1-6, with 8 bases that match TRBD1. This CDR3 spans 16 amino acids. Germline CDR1 KGHSH, CDR2 LQKENI. Unmatched junction bases numbered 10, after V lost 5 bases and J lost 7 bases.

The chain combines TRBV7-9 with TRBJ1-5; no clear D gene. Between the trimmed V and J ends, which lost 5 bases and 4 bases, there was a span of 15 bases. The length of the CDR3 is 15 residues. Germline CDR1 and CDR2: SEHNR and FQNEAQ (reference sequence). CDR3 DNA sequence: TGTGCCAGCAGCATGGAGGGATCGGGAAATCAGCCCCAGCATTTT. Its protein is CASSMEGSGNQPQHF. Filled out from reference TRBV7-9 and TRBJ1-5, the complete variable domain reads DTGVSQNPRHKITKRGQNVTFRCDPISEHNRLYWYRQTLGQGPEFLTYFQNEAQLEKSRLLSDRFSAERPKGSFSTLEIQRTEQGDSAMYLCASSMEGSGNQPQHFGDGTRLSIL.

The chain combines TRBV11-2 with TRBJ2-7; 9 bases are a match to TRBD2. Germline V gives CDR1 SGHAT, CDR2 FQNNGV. The CDR3 covers 14 residues. Trimming at V came to 4 bases and at J to 7 bases, leaving 8 bases not matched to a gene. Here the CDR3 reads CASSSLAGRGEQYF. The CDR3 region has the DNA TGTGCCAGCAGCTCCCTAGCGGGGCGCGGAGAGCAGTACTTC.

The rearrangement joins TRBV5-5 to TRBJ2-2; TRBD1 is a possible D gene (6 bases). V was trimmed by 0 bases and J by 0 bases, leaving 9 bases between them. This CDR3 comprises 16 residues. Germline assignment: CDR1 SGHKS and CDR2 YYEKEE (reference sequence). CDR3 amino acids: CASSLAGTSNTGELFF. CDR3 in DNA: TGTGCCAGCAGCTTGGCCGGGACATCGAACACCGGGGAGCTGTTTTTT.

The rearrangement links TRBV3-1 (or the pseudogene TRBV3-2) to TRBJ1-4; possible D gene TRBD1, 6 bases. Germline V lookup: CDR1 LGHDT, CDR2 YNNKEL (reference sequence). V shed 0 bases and J shed 8 bases, with 19 bases lying between them. The CDR3 has 17 residues. CDR3 loop: CASSQEGWGQGEEKLFF. The CDR3 nucleotides read TGTGCCAGCAGCCAAGAGGGGTGGGGGCAGGGTGAGGAAAAACTGTTTTTT.

The rearrangement joins TRBV10-3 to TRBJ2-3; TRBD1 might be the D (6 bases). CDR1 is ENHRY, CDR2 SYGVKD, per germline. There are 19 residues in the CDR3. The V end lost 5 bases, the J end lost 0 bases, and 24 bases lay between the germline ends. The CDR3 DNA is TGTGCCATCAGTAGTACGATCGTGGGCAGGGGAATTAGCACAGATACGCAGTATTTT. It translates to CAISSTIVGRGISTDTQYF.

This chain links TRBV19 with TRBJ1-1; no clear D. The CDR3 runs 15 residues. Germline lookup yields CDR1 LNHDA and CDR2 SQIVND (reference sequence). Trimming removed 1 base at V and 4 bases at J, with 13 bases between. CDR3 in DNA: TGTGCCAGTAGTATAGGCCAAAACGGCGGCACTGAAGCTTTCTTT. This codes for CASSIGQNGGTEAFF.

The genes are TRBV4-2 and TRBJ2-4; TRBD1 aligns across 7 bases. This CDR3 comprises 20 residues. Germline CDR1 LGHNA, CDR2 YNFKEQ. J was trimmed by 0 bases and V by 5 bases; bases with no gene match: 19. The DNA for the CDR3 is TGTGCCAGCAGCGCCGGACAGGAACTGCAGGGGCCCCTAGCCAAAAACATTCAGTACTTC. This translates into CASSAGQELQGPLAKNIQYF.